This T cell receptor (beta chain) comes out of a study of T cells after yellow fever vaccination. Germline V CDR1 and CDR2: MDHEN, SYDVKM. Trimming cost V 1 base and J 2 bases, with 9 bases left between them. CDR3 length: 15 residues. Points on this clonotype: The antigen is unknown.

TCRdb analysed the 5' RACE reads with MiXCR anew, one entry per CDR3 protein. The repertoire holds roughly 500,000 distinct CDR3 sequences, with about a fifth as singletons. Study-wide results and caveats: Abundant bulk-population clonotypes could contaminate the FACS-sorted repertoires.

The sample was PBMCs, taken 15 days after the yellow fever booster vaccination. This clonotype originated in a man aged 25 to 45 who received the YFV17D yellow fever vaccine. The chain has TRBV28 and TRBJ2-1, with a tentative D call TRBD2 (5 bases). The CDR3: CASSLSRVAYNEQFF. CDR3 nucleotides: TGTGCCAGCAGTTTATCGAGGGTGGCCTACAATGAGCAGTTCTTC.